The following is a T cell receptor beta chain sequence with its context. Only a few counts were recorded for this clonotype. Its antigen is still unknown. Nothing much larger sits one base from this clone, and base qualities are not available. The sample comes from a study of T-cell reconstitution after alpha-beta-depleted transplantation in children (dated by TCRdb to the mid-2010s). Some background on the complete study: Using TCR repertoire profiling, the study followed T-cell immune reconstitution in a quantitative way in children after TCRalphabeta/CD19-depleted allogeneic hematopoietic cell transplantation.

CDR1 and CDR2 were assigned from the germline V gene as MNHEY and SVGEGT. The CDR3 contains 14 residues, cysteine and phenylalanine counted. Kept here is only the CDR3 DNA, which spans 42 bases and is read in frame from base 1. Trimming removed 2 bases from V and 3 bases from J, leaving 11 bases between the germline ends. The library relied on PCR. Sequencing was performed on an Illumina HiSeq 2500. TCR libraries were prepared with molecular barcoding, using unique molecular identifiers to normalize TCRbeta repertoire quantification. TCRdb applied fastp at Q25 and MiXCR to the public reads, then kept only in-frame beta chains. Identical CDR3 protein sequences are pooled into one entry, listed with their most common genes and DNA. The sample data list hundreds of thousands of distinct CDR3 sequences, and over 25% of these were observed just once. Clones ranked in the top ten supply more than 2% of the sample.

The material was PBMCs from the stem cell graft donor, obtained from the stem cell graft. The chain joins TRBV6-2 or TRBV6-3 to TRBJ2-7; the D region possibly corresponds to TRBD2 (7 bases align). The TCR sequence derives from a human donor who donated a stem cell graft to a child with aplastic anemia. The DNA is as follows: TGTGCCAGCAGTTACCGCGGGGGCTACTACGAGCAGTACTTC. This gives the protein CASSYRGGYYEQYF.